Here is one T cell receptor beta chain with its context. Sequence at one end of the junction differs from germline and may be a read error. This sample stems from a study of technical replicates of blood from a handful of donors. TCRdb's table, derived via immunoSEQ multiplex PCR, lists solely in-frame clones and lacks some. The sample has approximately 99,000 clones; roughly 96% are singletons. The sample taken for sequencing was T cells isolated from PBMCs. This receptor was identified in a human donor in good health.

Here the CDR3 reads CVSRGGQNNEKLFF. The CDR3 DNA sequence: TGTGTCAGTAGGGGGGGACAGAATAATGAAAAACTGTTTTTT. The J gene is TRBJ1-4, the V gene TRBV19; 7 bases map to TRBD1. CDR3 length equals 14 residues. Germline values: CDR1 LNHDA, CDR2 SQIVND (reference sequence).